Listed below are T cell receptor beta chains from one sample, sequenced in a study of Ad26.COV2.S vaccination and SARS-CoV-2 variants. Method: immunoSEQ multiplex PCR; TCRdb's copy keeps in-frame clones and lacks some. This sample has roughly 390,000 clones, with 88% found just once. This specimen was peripheral blood, taken in a trial of Ad26.COV2.S vaccine versus placebo. The origin of the receptors is a person aged 18 to 59 who received the Ad26.COV2.S COVID-19 vaccine or a placebo. CDR3s include the opening cysteine and the closing phenylalanine or tryptophan. D genes are given only for firm matches. Clone sizes are given selectively: once, few, many, or a class where the clone is expanded.

J: TRBJ2-5
D: .
V: TRBV3-1/TRBV3-2
size: .
CDR3: CASSQVFGGAGETQYF
DNA: TGTGCCAGCAGCCAAGTTTTTGGGGGGGCGGGAGAGACCCAGTACTTC

J: TRBJ1-5
D: .
V: TRBV4-3
size: .
CDR3: CASSQDLWQVNQPQHF
DNA: TGCGCCAGCAGCCAAGATCTTTGGCAGGTCAATCAGCCCCAGCATTTT

J: TRBJ1-1
D: .
V: TRBV5-1
size: .
CDR3: CASSWDGMNTEAFF
DNA: TGCGCCAGCAGCTGGGACGGCATGAACACTGAAGCTTTCTTT

J: TRBJ2-3
D: TRBD2
V: TRBV25-1
size: .
CDR3: CASSQTSGGSYDTQYF
DNA: TGTGCCAGCAGTCAAACAAGCGGGGGTTCATATGATACGCAGTATTTT

J: TRBJ1-5
D: .
V: TRBV2
size: .
CDR3: CASSQAGRSQPQHF
DNA: TGTGCCAGCAGTCAGGCAGGCCGAAGTCAGCCCCAGCATTTT

J: TRBJ2-5
D: .
V: TRBV4-1
size: .
CDR3: CASSSRDTETQYF
DNA: TGCGCCAGCAGCTCCCGGGACACAGAGACCCAGTACTTC

J: TRBJ2-1
D: TRBD1
V: TRBV6-5
size: .
CDR3: CASSDDRGSLDEQFF
DNA: TGTGCCAGCAGCGATGACAGGGGGAGTTTGGATGAGCAGTTCTTC

J: TRBJ1-6
D: TRBD1
V: TRBV6-5
size: .
CDR3: CASSSSGQGWSPLHF
DNA: TGTGCCAGCAGTTCCTCGGGACAGGGCTGGTCACCCCTCCACTTT

J: TRBJ2-5
D: .
V: TRBV6-5
size: .
CDR3: CASNQPQETQYF
DNA: TGTGCCAGCAACCAGCCCCAAGAGACCCAGTACTTC

J: TRBJ2-5
D: .
V: TRBV20-1
size: .
CDR3: CSASLGGVQETQYF
DNA: TGCAGTGCTAGTCTAGGAGGGGTCCAAGAGACCCAGTACTTC

J: TRBJ2-2
D: .
V: TRBV6-5
size: .
CDR3: CASSRDRNTGELFF
DNA: TGTGCCAGCAGCCGAGACAGAAACACCGGGGAGCTGTTTTTT

J: TRBJ2-3
D: TRBD2
V: TRBV19
size: .
CDR3: CASSRTSGGPRRDTQYF
DNA: TGTGCCAGTAGTAGGACTAGCGGGGGGCCTCGTAGAGATACGCAGTATTTT

J: TRBJ1-5
D: TRBD1
V: TRBV6-2/TRBV6-3
size: .
CDR3: CASSTDRGNQPQHF
DNA: TGTGCCAGCAGCACGGACAGGGGGAATCAGCCCCAGCATTTT

J: TRBJ1-2
D: TRBD1
V: TRBV18
size: few
CDR3: CASSTTGGQGYTF
DNA: TGTGCCAGCTCAACCACAGGGGGACAAGGCTACACCTTC

J: TRBJ2-5
D: .
V: TRBV12-3/TRBV12-4
size: .
CDR3: CASSTAGAETQYF
DNA: TGTGCCAGCAGTACCGCGGGGGCTGAGACCCAGTACTTC

J: TRBJ2-5
D: TRBD2
V: TRBV5-5
size: .
CDR3: CASRPPPGTSGWETQYF
DNA: TGTGCCAGCAGGCCGCCTCCCGGGACTAGCGGGTGGGAGACCCAGTACTTC

J: TRBJ2-7
D: TRBD1
V: TRBV7-8
size: .
CDR3: CASSRTRDRGYHEQYF
DNA: TGTGCCAGCAGCCGAACCCGGGACAGGGGTTATCACGAGCAGTACTTC

J: TRBJ1-1
D: .
V: TRBV12-3/TRBV12-4
size: .
CDR3: CASRPENTEAFF
DNA: TGTGCCAGCAGGCCAGAGAACACTGAAGCTTTCTTT

J: TRBJ1-2
D: TRBD1
V: TRBV29-1
size: few
CDR3: CSGGQGYGYTF
DNA: TGCAGCGGAGGACAGGGCTATGGCTACACCTTC

J: TRBJ1-2
D: .
V: TRBV5-4
size: .
CDR3: CASSLTGQGLNYGYTF
DNA: TGTGCCAGCAGCCTGACCGGGCAGGGCTTGAACTATGGCTACACCTTC

J: TRBJ1-1
D: .
V: TRBV7-9
size: once
CDR3: CASTRDINTEAFF
DNA: TGTGCCAGCACCCGGGACATAAACACTGAAGCTTTCTTT

J: TRBJ1-2
D: .
V: TRBV19
size: .
CDR3: CASSMTGPSNYGYTF
DNA: TGTGCCAGTAGTATGACCGGCCCATCTAACTATGGCTACACCTTC

J: TRBJ2-7
D: .
V: TRBV6-5
size: .
CDR3: CASGRSGGGSYEQYF
DNA: TGTGCCAGCGGGAGATCGGGGGGCGGCTCCTACGAGCAGTACTTC

J: TRBJ2-7
D: TRBD2
V: TRBV6-4
size: .
CDR3: CASSPLAGTTHEQYF
DNA: TGTGCCAGCAGTCCCCTAGCGGGGACGACCCACGAGCAGTACTTC

J: TRBJ2-6
D: .
V: TRBV4-1
size: .
CDR3: CASSQERGTGANVLTF
DNA: TGCGCCAGCAGCCAAGAGAGGGGGACTGGGGCCAACGTCCTGACTTTC

J: TRBJ2-2
D: TRBD1
V: TRBV5-5
size: .
CDR3: CASSSSGQGAWELFF
DNA: TGTGCCAGCAGCTCATCGGGACAGGGTGCCTGGGAGCTGTTTTTT

J: TRBJ2-2
D: .
V: TRBV6-5
size: .
CDR3: CASSRRRVGELFF
DNA: TGTGCCAGCAGTCGAAGAAGGGTCGGGGAGCTGTTTTTT

J: TRBJ1-2
D: .
V: TRBV18
size: once
CDR3: CASSPYGTHYGYTF
DNA: TGTGCCAGCTCACCCTACGGGACACACTATGGCTACACCTTC

J: TRBJ2-1
D: TRBD2
V: TRBV5-1
size: .
CDR3: CASSLETSGGHEQFF
DNA: TGCGCCAGCAGCTTGGAGACTAGCGGGGGGCATGAGCAGTTCTTC

J: TRBJ2-7
D: .
V: TRBV5-6
size: .
CDR3: CASSLTGDGAYEQYF
DNA: TGTGCCAGCAGCTTGACCGGGGACGGCGCCTACGAGCAGTACTTC

J: TRBJ2-1
D: .
V: TRBV4-1
size: .
CDR3: CASSQVGRLREQFF
DNA: TGCGCCAGCAGCCAAGTCGGGCGGCTCCGTGAGCAGTTCTTC

J: TRBJ2-5
D: TRBD1
V: TRBV18
size: .
CDR3: CASSPLDRVGETQYF
DNA: TGTGCCAGCTCACCACTTGACAGGGTCGGAGAGACCCAGTACTTC

J: TRBJ1-2
D: .
V: TRBV6-6
size: .
CDR3: CASREPGPYYGYTF
DNA: TGTGCCAGCAGAGAGCCGGGCCCCTACTATGGCTACACCTTC

J: TRBJ2-3
D: .
V: TRBV7-9
size: .
CDR3: CASSSTAIGTQYF
DNA: TGTGCCAGCAGTTCGACAGCGATCGGGACGCAGTATTTT

J: TRBJ1-2
D: .
V: TRBV6-5
size: .
CDR3: CASRSGTNYGYTF
DNA: TGTGCCAGCAGATCTGGGACTAACTATGGCTACACCTTC

J: TRBJ2-1
D: .
V: TRBV5-1
size: .
CDR3: CASSDREPNEQFF
DNA: TGCGCCAGCAGCGACCGGGAGCCCAATGAGCAGTTCTTC

J: TRBJ1-1
D: .
V: TRBV5-1
size: few
CDR3: CASSLDSGYTEAFF
DNA: TGCGCCAGCAGCTTGGACAGCGGATACACTGAAGCTTTCTTT

J: TRBJ2-2
D: TRBD1
V: TRBV11-2
size: .
CDR3: CASSPGQGANTGELFF
DNA: TGTGCCAGCAGCCCAGGACAGGGGGCGAACACCGGGGAGCTGTTTTTT

J: TRBJ2-1
D: .
V: TRBV5-6
size: .
CDR3: CASSLAGNEQFF
DNA: TGTGCCAGCAGCTTGGCTGGGAATGAGCAGTTCTTC

J: TRBJ2-1
D: TRBD1
V: TRBV18
size: .
CDR3: CASSPFGDRGDEQFF
DNA: TGTGCCAGCTCACCCTTCGGGGACAGGGGCGATGAGCAGTTCTTC

J: TRBJ1-3
D: TRBD1
V: TRBV7-9
size: few
CDR3: CASSPPRTGGNSGNTIYF
DNA: TGTGCCAGCAGCCCTCCCCGGACAGGGGGAAACTCTGGAAACACCATATATTTT

J: TRBJ1-2
D: .
V: TRBV10-3
size: .
CDR3: CATTKAVVMTWDGYTF
DNA: TGTGCCACCACCAAGGCCGTTGTCATGACTTGGGATGGCTACACCTTC

J: TRBJ1-6
D: .
V: TRBV6-1
size: .
CDR3: CASSELSSYNSPLHF
DNA: TGTGCCAGCAGTGAACTGAGCTCCTATAATTCACCCCTCCACTTT

J: TRBJ1-3
D: .
V: TRBV7-9
size: .
CDR3: CASSLRDGPGNTIYF
DNA: TGTGCCAGCAGCTTAAGGGATGGGCCTGGAAACACCATATATTTT

J: TRBJ2-3
D: .
V: TRBV7-8
size: .
CDR3: CASSQRGGPRTDTQYF
DNA: TGTGCCAGCAGCCAAAGGGGTGGACCCCGCACAGATACGCAGTATTTT

J: TRBJ2-7
D: .
V: TRBV4-3
size: .
CDR3: CASSQDMGPYEQYF
DNA: TGCGCCAGCAGCCAAGATATGGGGCCCTACGAGCAGTACTTC

J: TRBJ2-7
D: TRBD1
V: TRBV6-5
size: .
CDR3: CASSRTGSEQYF
DNA: TGTGCCAGCAGTCGGACAGGTAGCGAGCAGTACTTC

J: TRBJ1-6
D: .
V: TRBV7-2
size: .
CDR3: CASSLEVSPLHF
DNA: TGTGCCAGCAGCTTAGAAGTTTCACCCCTCCACTTT

J: TRBJ1-2
D: .
V: TRBV10-1
size: .
CDR3: CASSESGTKNGYTF
DNA: TGCGCCAGCAGTGAGTCCGGGACAAAGAATGGCTACACCTTC

J: TRBJ2-7
D: TRBD1
V: TRBV5-1
size: .
CDR3: CASRAGTGGEQYF
DNA: TGCGCCAGCAGGGCCGGGACAGGGGGCGAGCAGTACTTC

J: TRBJ2-3
D: .
V: TRBV11-2
size: .
CDR3: CASRTLWGGSTDTQYF
DNA: TGTGCCAGCAGAACCCTTTGGGGCGGGTCCACAGATACGCAGTATTTT

J: TRBJ1-5
D: .
V: TRBV10-3
size: .
CDR3: CAISESTASNQPQHF
DNA: TGTGCCATCAGTGAGTCGACAGCTAGCAATCAGCCCCAGCATTTT

J: TRBJ1-3
D: .
V: TRBV5-1
size: .
CDR3: CASSLGSPSGNTIYF
DNA: TGCGCCAGCAGCTTGGGTTCCCCCTCTGGAAACACCATATATTTT

J: TRBJ1-1
D: TRBD1
V: TRBV5-1
size: .
CDR3: CASSLGTGTLSEAFF
DNA: TGCGCCAGCAGCTTAGGGACAGGGACTCTATCTGAAGCTTTCTTT

J: TRBJ2-2
D: TRBD2
V: TRBV18
size: .
CDR3: CASSSWTSGAPNTGELFF
DNA: TGTGCCAGCTCATCCTGGACTAGCGGGGCTCCTAACACCGGGGAGCTGTTTTTT

J: TRBJ2-3
D: TRBD1
V: TRBV7-9
size: .
CDR3: CASSLAQGSTDTQYF
DNA: TGTGCCAGCAGCTTAGCACAGGGGAGCACAGATACGCAGTATTTT

J: TRBJ2-5
D: TRBD1
V: TRBV5-1
size: .
CDR3: CASSSRDSRETQYF
DNA: TGCGCCAGCAGCTCGAGGGACAGCAGAGAGACCCAGTACTTC